Described below is a single TCR beta chain sequence and its context. This entry belongs to a study of control samples from healthy donors and cancer patients. Profiled with immunoSEQ multiplex PCR; TCRdb holds only in-frame clones, not every one. The sample consists of around 170,000 clones, nearly 90% of them appearing once. This CDR3 has 17 residues. From germline, CDR1 is SEHNR and CDR2 FQNEAQ (reference sequence). Trimming removed 8 bases from V and 2 bases from J; junction bases left unmatched: 13. V gene TRBV7-9 combines with J gene TRBJ2-3, with 10 positions matching TRBD2. The specimen was blood. The sequence was collected from a woman aged 50 to 60 in good health. The CDR3 DNA follows: TGTGCCAGCCGCCCCCTTTCGGGACTAGCGAACACAGATACGCAGTATTTT. This sequence encodes CASRPLSGLANTDTQYF.